A selection of T cell receptor beta chains follows, all from one sample in a study of cytotoxic CD8 clonotypes in ibrutinib-treated CLL. Sequenced by immunoSEQ multiplex PCR; TCRdb stores in-frame clones only, minus some. Here the sample spans 140,000 to 150,000 clones, more than 75% being singletons. This specimen was PBMCs, taken after 24 months of ibrutinib treatment. The receptors shown here come from a human donor with chronic lymphocytic leukemia. CDR3s include the opening cysteine and the closing phenylalanine or tryptophan. D genes are given only for firm matches. Rows give clone size only sometimes, using once, few, many, or a class for an expanded clone.

size: NA; D: NA; J: TRBJ2-5; V: TRBV19; DNA: TGTGCCAGTAGCAACCAGGTACACCAAGAGACCCAGTACTTC; CDR3: CASSNQVHQETQYF
size: NA; D: NA; J: TRBJ2-2; V: TRBV9; DNA: TGTGCCAGCAGCGTATTTGCGGGCGGGGAGCTGTTTTTT; CDR3: CASSVFAGGELFF
size: NA; D: NA; J: TRBJ2-5; V: TRBV9; DNA: TGTGCCAGCAACCGAGGGGGGGCCCAAGAGACCCAGTACTTC; CDR3: CASNRGGAQETQYF
size: NA; D: TRBD1; J: TRBJ2-7; V: TRBV4-2; DNA: TGTGCCAGCAGCCCAAACAGGGGGAGCTCCTACGAGCAGTACTTC; CDR3: CASSPNRGSSYEQYF
size: NA; D: TRBD1; J: TRBJ1-2; V: TRBV5-6; DNA: TGTGCCAGCAGCCCACCCCGGACAGGGAACGGCTACACCTTC; CDR3: CASSPPRTGNGYTF
size: once; D: NA; J: TRBJ2-2; V: TRBV4-3; DNA: TGCGCCAGCAGCCAAGCGCCCCCCGGGGAGCTGTTTTTT; CDR3: CASSQAPPGELFF
size: NA; D: NA; J: TRBJ2-3; V: TRBV5-1; DNA: TGCGCCAGCAGCCCGTCCTCTAGCACAGATACGCAGTATTTT; CDR3: CASSPSSSTDTQYF
size: NA; D: NA; J: TRBJ1-2; V: TRBV6-1; DNA: TGTGCCAGCAGTGAAGCGCCCGGGGGGGTAGGCTATGGCTACACCTTC; CDR3: CASSEAPGGVGYGYTF
size: NA; D: NA; J: TRBJ2-2; V: TRBV7-3; DNA: TGTGCCAGCAGCCCGACCGGGGGGGAGCTGTTTTTT; CDR3: CASSPTGGELFF
size: NA; D: TRBD2; J: TRBJ2-3; V: TRBV19; DNA: TGTGCCAGTAGCCCGGGACTAAGATGGTATTTT; CDR3: CASSPGLRWYF
size: NA; D: TRBD2; J: TRBJ2-5; V: TRBV9; DNA: TGTGCCAGCAGCGTAGGGGTAGCGGGAGGTGGAGAGACCCAGTACTTC; CDR3: CASSVGVAGGGETQYF
size: NA; D: TRBD1; J: TRBJ2-7; V: TRBV7-3; DNA: TGTGCCAGCAGCTTGGGGACAGGGGCGGGGGAGCAGTACTTC; CDR3: CASSLGTGAGEQYF
size: NA; D: NA; J: TRBJ2-4; V: TRBV9; DNA: TGTGCCAGCAGCGGCGCGGGCCTAGCCAAAAACATTCAGTACTTC; CDR3: CASSGAGLAKNIQYF
size: NA; D: NA; J: TRBJ2-1; V: TRBV4-3; DNA: TGCGCCAGCAGCCAAGAGTTGGGGGGCTCCTACAATGAGCAGTTCTTC; CDR3: CASSQELGGSYNEQFF
size: many; D: TRBD1; J: TRBJ1-2; V: TRBV7-9; DNA: TGTGCCAGCAGCCCTACCGGGACAGGGTCCGGCTACACCTTC; CDR3: CASSPTGTGSGYTF
size: NA; D: NA; J: TRBJ2-5; V: TRBV29-1; DNA: TGCAGCGTTGAACGGGGGGCAGAGACCCAGTACTTC; CDR3: CSVERGAETQYF
size: NA; D: NA; J: TRBJ2-3; V: TRBV7-2; DNA: TGTGCCAGCAGTGGCGGGTGGAGGACAGATACGCAGTATTTT; CDR3: CASSGGWRTDTQYF
size: NA; D: NA; J: TRBJ2-7; V: TRBV5-4; DNA: TGTGCCAGCAGCCAAGATCTGGAGGGGGCCCAGGTTCACTTC; CDR3: CASSQDLEGAQVHF
size: once; D: NA; J: TRBJ2-7; V: TRBV5-1; DNA: TGCGCCAGCGGCTCGGGCCTTCTAGGAGACGAGCAGTACTTC; CDR3: CASGSGLLGDEQYF